Below, 30 T cell receptor beta chains from the same sample are listed, as sequenced in a study of T cell repertoires in cytomegalovirus infection. MiXCR, applied by TCRdb to the reads, yields one record per CDR3 protein. The profile covers 450,000 to 550,000 distinct CDR3 sequences, with about 17% appearing a single time and 20% to 30% taken by the ten largest. Sequenced material: CD8+ T cells from PBMCs. All receptors derive from a human donor in good health (CMV status not recorded). Some clones in this sample may be carry-over from other donors' samples.

There are many counts of this clonotype. The V gene is TRBV7-9, the J gene TRBJ2-1; 7 bases fit TRBD2. Germline V CDR1 and CDR2: SEHNR, FQNEAQ (reference sequence). This CDR3 comprises 16 residues. Trimming removed 1 base from V and 8 bases from J; junction bases left unmatched: 11. In DNA, the CDR3 is TGTGCCAGCAGCTTAGGCGCCGGGGGGACGTGGGATGAGCAGTTCTTC. Translated, it gives CASSLGAGGTWDEQFF.

The gene calls are TRBV9 and TRBJ2-5; D remains unclear. V was trimmed by 1 base and J by 3 bases, leaving 10 bases between them. Germline CDR1 is SGDLS and CDR2 is YYNGEE. The CDR3 runs 14 residues. The CDR3 region is CASSVTWTEETQYF. The CDR3 DNA sequence: TGTGCCAGCAGCGTAACGTGGACGGAAGAGACCCAGTACTTC.

For this clonotype: One base away lies a much larger clone, so this may be a sequencing read error. The chain joins TRBV12-3 or TRBV12-4 to TRBJ2-3; maybe TRBD2 (5 bases). The CDR3 consists of 15 residues. V was cut by 7 bases and J by 2 bases, with 16 bases left in between. CDR3 amino acids: CASTFSWRPTDTQYF. CDR3 nucleotides: TGTGCCAGCACCTTTAGCTGGAGGCCCACAGATACGCAGTATTTT.

This clonotype was observed a few times. The chain employs TRBV5-6 and TRBJ1-1, with TRBD1 as a possible D gene (5 bases). Germline V gene sequence: CDR1 SGHDT, CDR2 YYEEEE. V was pared by 4 bases and J by 4 bases, with 11 bases between. This CDR3 has 13 residues. CDR3 loop: CASSRGTTTEAFF. The CDR3 DNA reads TGTGCCAGCAGCCGGGGGACCACCACTGAAGCTTTCTTT.

This clonotype has only a few counts. The junction differs from germline at one of its ends, possibly a read error. The chain couples TRBV29-1 to TRBJ2-7, with a tentative D call TRBD2 (6 bases). The CDR3 is 14 residues long. CDR1 is SQVTM and CDR2 is ANQGSEA in the germline V gene. The CDR3 loop reads CSVAGAANIREQYF. The CDR3 coding sequence is TGCAGCGTTGCCGGGGCAGCTAACATACGGGAGCAGTACTTT.

The chain couples TRBV6-5 to TRBJ2-1; 10 bases are a match to TRBD1. CDR1 is MNHEY and CDR2 is SVGAGI in the germline V gene. CDR3 length equals 15 residues. Trimming removed 4 bases from V and 7 bases from J; junction bases left unmatched: 7. The CDR3 DNA is TGTGCCAGCAGTTTCCCCGACAGGGGGCGGAATGAGCAGTTCTTC. Protein product: CASSFPDRGRNEQFF.

The rearrangement links TRBV2 to TRBJ1-2, with a tentative D call TRBD1 (5 bases). The germline V and J ends were trimmed by 6 bases and 8 bases, with 10 bases remaining between them. Per germline, CDR1 SNHLY and CDR2 FYNNEI. CDR3 size: 11 residues. The CDR3 DNA reads as TGTGCCAGCAGGACCAGGGAAGGCTACACCTTC. It codes for CASRTREGYTF. Full variable domain (remainder filled in from reference TRBV2 and TRBJ1-2): EPEVTQTPSHQVTQMGQEVILRCVPISNHLYFYWYRQILGQKVEFLVSFYNNEISEKSEIFDDQFSVERPDGSNFTLKIRSTKLEDSAMYFCASRTREGYTFGSGTRLTVV.

As for this clonotype: A read error is possible here, since a much larger clone lies one base away. The V call is TRBV27, the J call TRBJ1-1, with D unclear. Trimming took off 5 bases at V and 0 bases at J, with 7 bases between the two ends. The CDR3 runs to 13 residues. In germline, CDR1 is MNHEY, CDR2 SMNVEV (reference sequence). This CDR3 reads CASSIQMNTEAFF. Here the CDR3 DNA reads TGTGCCAGCAGTATACAGATGAACACTGAAGCTTTCTTT.

V gene TRBV2 combines with J gene TRBJ2-1, with 7 bases lining up with TRBD1. This CDR3 is 12 amino acids long. Germline V lookup: CDR1 SNHLY, CDR2 FYNNEI. J gave up 4 bases and V 8 bases, and 2 bases lay outside the gene matches. Written as DNA, the CDR3 is TGTGCCAGCGTGGGACAGTACAATGAGCAGTTCTTC. It encodes CASVGQYNEQFF.

This clonotype has a handful of counts. The chain joins TRBV27 to TRBJ2-1; D uncertain. Trimming shortened V by 5 bases and J by 3 bases, and 5 bases separated the two germline ends. Germline lookup yields CDR1 MNHEY and CDR2 SMNVEV (reference sequence). The CDR3 covers 12 residues. In DNA form, the CDR3 reads TGTGCCAGCAGTGGGATCTACAATGAGCAGTTCTTC. It yields the protein CASSGIYNEQFF.

This clonotype was counted ten times or more. V is TRBV7-8 and J is TRBJ2-1; TRBD1 or TRBD2 may be the D gene (6 bases each). Deletions cut 5 bases from V and 3 bases from J, with 11 bases between. The germline CDR1 and CDR2 sequences are SGHVS and FQNEAQ. The CDR3 loop spans 14 amino acids. DNA for the CDR3: TGTGCCAGCAGCCCGGGGGCCTACTACAATGAGCAGTTCTTC. Amino acid sequence: CASSPGAYYNEQFF.

This clonotype was picked up many times. This sequence joins TRBV12-3 or TRBV12-4 and TRBJ2-5; 9 bases line up with TRBD1. V lost 4 bases, J lost 4 bases, and 7 bases stayed unmatched. The CDR3 consists of 15 residues. In nucleotides, the CDR3 is TGTGCCAGCAGTTCCCGGGACAGGGTTGGAGAGACCCAGTACTTC. Translated, it gives CASSSRDRVGETQYF.

As regards this clonotype: Being one base from a much bigger clone, this may be a read error. This chain uses TRBV28 with TRBJ2-5; 7 nucleotides align to TRBD1. The germline V gene encodes CDR1 MDHEN and CDR2 SYDVKM. The CDR3 covers 15 residues. CDR3 sequence reads: CGSSPETGIGETQYF. CDR3 bases: TGTGGCAGCAGTCCTGAGACAGGGATCGGAGAGACCCAGTACTTC.

This clonotype was detected only a few times. This CDR3 is CSADLAGGGYNEQFF. The CDR3 region has the DNA TGCAGTGCTGACCTAGCGGGAGGGGGGTACAATGAGCAGTTCTTC. V is TRBV20-1 and J is TRBJ2-1, with 12 bases fitting TRBD2. The trim removed 5 bases at V and 4 bases at J, leaving 6 bases unmatched. The CDR3 runs to 15 residues. Looked up from germline, CDR1 is DFQATT and CDR2 is SNEGSKA (reference sequence).

This clonotype showed up just a few times. The chain joins TRBV20-1 to TRBJ2-1, with TRBD2 identical over 8 bases. Germline CDR1 reads DFQATT; CDR2 reads SNEGSKA (reference sequence). The CDR3 runs to 13 residues. Trimming removed 6 bases from V and 8 bases from J; junction bases left unmatched: 9. CDR3 DNA: TGCAGTGCCACATCCGGGACTAGTGATGAGCAGTTCTTC. Protein sequence: CSATSGTSDEQFF.

The chain recombines TRBV28 with TRBJ2-1, with D perhaps TRBD1 (7 bases). This CDR3 contains 17 residues. Per the germline V gene, CDR1 is MDHEN and CDR2 is SYDVKM. Deletions cut 3 bases from V and 3 bases from J, with 18 bases between. This CDR3 reads CASSFGGQGVGYNEQFF. In DNA, the CDR3 is TGTGCCAGCAGTTTCGGGGGCCAGGGGGTCGGCTACAATGAGCAGTTCTTC.

This clonotype was recorded many times. V is TRBV7-6 and J is TRBJ1-1, with D possibly being TRBD1 (5 bases). The germline V gene encodes CDR1 SGHVS and CDR2 FNYEAQ. This CDR3 has 13 residues. Trimming cost V 5 bases and J 10 bases, with 17 bases left between them. The DNA for the CDR3 is TGTGCCAGCAGCCGTGGGGCTGGGAGAGGAGCTTTCTTT. Its protein product is CASSRGAGRGAFF.

This clonotype was seen ten or more times. The CDR3 DNA reads as TGTGCCAGCAGCTTAGATACGGATGGCTACACCTTC. Protein sequence: CASSLDTDGYTF. V and J are TRBV7-9 and TRBJ1-2; D is ambiguous. Per the germline V gene, CDR1 is SEHNR and CDR2 is FQNEAQ (reference sequence). CDR3 length: 12 amino acids. V was pared by 1 base and J by 6 bases, with 6 bases between.

This clonotype has a handful of counts. DNA of the CDR3: TGTGCCACGTTAAGGGGCAATGAGCAGTTCTTC. Protein: CATLRGNEQFF. This chain links TRBV24-1 with TRBJ2-1; TRBD1 is a possible D gene (5 bases). CDR3 size: 11 residues. Germline V lookup: CDR1 KGHDR, CDR2 SFDVKD. The V gene lost 10 bases and the J gene lost 6 bases, with 9 bases spanning the gap.

The chain uses TRBV4-3 and TRBJ2-7; tentatively, D is TRBD2 (5 bases). This CDR3 has 14 residues. With 7 bases removed from V and 4 bases from J, the gap between germline ends came to 17 bases. Germline V CDR1 and CDR2: LGHNA, YSLEER. CDR3 in amino acids: CASTSTGRPYEQYF. The CDR3 DNA follows: TGCGCCAGCACCTCAACGGGGAGACCTTACGAGCAGTACTTC.

This clonotype was found a few times. The chain has TRBV7-6 and TRBJ2-7; D call uncertain. This CDR3 is built from 12 residues. CDR1 SGHVS and CDR2 FNYEAQ come from the germline V gene. V lost 5 bases and J 9 bases, leaving 14 bases between the germline ends. The CDR3: CASSPGLTGQYF. CDR3 nucleotides: TGTGCCAGCAGCCCCGGCCTTACGGGGCAGTACTTC.

This clonotype was seen only a few times. The V gene is TRBV5-6, the J gene TRBJ1-2; 9 positions match TRBD1. The length of the CDR3 is 19 residues. CDR1 SGHDT and CDR2 YYEEEE come from the germline V gene. J gave up 0 bases and V 4 bases, and 16 bases lay outside the gene matches. The DNA for the CDR3 is TGTGCCAGCAGCGGCTGGACAGGGGACGCGGAAACACCTAACTATGGCTACACCTTC. Its protein is CASSGWTGDAETPNYGYTF.

This clonotype showed up just a few times. V is TRBV6-1 and J is TRBJ1-2; no definite D call. CDR3 length: 12 amino acids. V dropped 5 bases and J dropped 7 bases, with 11 bases sitting between them. Germline loops: CDR1 MNHNS, CDR2 SASEGT. Written as DNA, the CDR3 is TGTGCCAGCAGTTACCTAGGAGGTGGCTACACCTTC. The encoded protein is CASSYLGGGYTF.

The rearrangement joins TRBV9 to TRBJ1-1; D gene uncertain. This CDR3 contains 14 residues. Germline V gene data show CDR1 as SGDLS and CDR2 as YYNGEE. Trimming removed 4 bases from V and 4 bases from J, with 14 bases in between. CDR3 DNA sequence: TGTGCCAGCAGCTCCCGGTCTTTGGGCACTGAAGCTTTCTTT. Protein: CASSSRSLGTEAFF.

To note about this clonotype: An end of the junction differs from the germline gene, which may be a read error. V gene TRBV7-2 combines with J gene TRBJ1-6; D remains ambiguous. Germline V CDR1 and CDR2: SGHTA, FQGNSA. The CDR3 is made up of 14 amino acids. This chain's CDR3 is CASSLQFYQSPLHF. CDR3 DNA: TGTGCAAGCAGCTTACAGTTCTATCAGTCACCCCTCCACTTT.

The chain combines TRBV9 with TRBJ1-2; 10 positions agree with TRBD1. This CDR3 has 16 residues. Looked up from germline, CDR1 is SGDLS and CDR2 is YYNGEE. The junction had 6 bases not matched to a gene; V was cut back by 0 bases and J by 4 bases. This CDR3 reads CASSVARDRGGYGYTF. The CDR3 nucleotides read TGTGCCAGCAGCGTAGCCCGGGACAGGGGCGGCTATGGCTACACCTTC.

This clonotype has ten or more counts. The chain joins TRBV7-9 to TRBJ2-1; a possible D gene is TRBD1 (6 bases). V dropped 4 bases and J dropped 5 bases, with 21 bases sitting between them. This CDR3 contains 17 residues. Germline loops: CDR1 SEHNR, CDR2 FQNEAQ (reference sequence). The CDR3 DNA sequence: TGTGCCAGCAGCTCTGACAGGTATCGAGTCGCTGACAATGAGCAGTTCTTC. This gives the protein CASSSDRYRVADNEQFF.

This clonotype was detected ten times or more. The chain recombines TRBV7-8 with TRBJ2-2; no reliable D call. V was shortened by 6 bases and J by 6 bases, with 5 bases between the two germline ends. The CDR3 has 11 amino acids. The germline V gene has CDR1 SGHVS and CDR2 FQNEAQ. For the CDR3, the DNA is TGTGCCAGCAGAGAGCCCGGGGAGCTGTTTTTT. It specifies CASREPGELFF.

This clonotype was detected many times. This chain uses TRBV7-8 with TRBJ2-7, with D perhaps TRBD1 (5 bases). Trimming shortened V by 5 bases and J by 2 bases, and 10 bases separated the two germline ends. Germline CDR1 reads SGHVS; CDR2 reads FQNEAQ. The CDR3 is made up of 13 amino acids. The chain's CDR3 is CASSQGPPYEQYF. CDR3 sequence (DNA): TGTGCCAGCAGCCAGGGCCCCCCCTACGAGCAGTACTTC.

Turning to this clonotype: The junction departs from the called germline gene at one end, perhaps through a read error. The rearrangement uses TRBV5-1 and TRBJ2-5; 7 positions agree with TRBD1. CDR3 length equals 18 residues. CDR1 is SGHRS and CDR2 is YFSETQ in the germline V gene. The CDR3 DNA is TGCGTCAGCAGCTTGGCGAGGGGGCGAGAACCATCCCAAGAGACCCAGTACTTC. Translated: CVSSLARGREPSQETQYF.